A single sample gave rise to the 13 T cell receptor beta chains below, sequenced in a study of blood T cell repertoires in COVID-19. Repertoires were generated with immunoSEQ multiplex PCR, while TCRdb's copy carries only in-frame clones and drops some. The data hold 200,000 to 300,000 clones, with about 83% observed a single time. The sample consisted of PBMCs or T cells enriched from blood (not recorded which). The origin of the receptors is a middle-aged woman who had been exposed to COVID-19.

V gene TRBV2 combines with J gene TRBJ2-3; 7 nucleotides match TRBD1. The V segment lost 10 bases and the J segment 1 base; nucleotides outside the gene matches: 8. The CDR3 spans 14 residues. CDR1 and CDR2 (germline): SNHLY, FYNNEI. The CDR3 DNA is TGTGCCACCACAGGGGACGGTGGCACAGATACGCAGTATTTT. Its translation: CATTGDGGTDTQYF.

The V call is TRBV4-1, the J call TRBJ2-6; 8 nucleotides agree with TRBD2. CDR1 and CDR2 (germline): MGHRA, YSYEKL. The V and J ends lost 0 bases and 0 bases, in that order; junction bases with no gene match: 7. The CDR3 runs to 19 residues. The CDR3 DNA follows: TGCGCCAGCAGCCAAGATCTCGGGGGGGTTTCCTCTGGGGCCAACGTCCTGACTTTC. Translating gives CASSQDLGGVSSGANVLTF.

This clone has more than one count but fewer than ten. The chain joins TRBV18 to TRBJ1-2; 7 nucleotides match TRBD1. The germline V gene has CDR1 KGHSH and CDR2 LQKENI. J lost 4 bases, V lost 6 bases, and 14 bases had no gene match. CDR3 length: 16 amino acids. This CDR3 is CASSLYMGTELYGYTF. In DNA, the CDR3 is TGTGCCAGCTCCCTCTACATGGGGACAGAGCTCTATGGCTACACCTTC.

This rearrangement joins TRBV7-2 to TRBJ1-1; tentative D call: TRBD1 (6 bases). The germline V gene has CDR1 SGHTA and CDR2 FQGNSA. The CDR3 contains 15 residues. The V end lost 5 bases, the J end lost 5 bases, and 18 bases lay between the germline ends. CDR3 protein: CASSPGWGRGTEAFF. CDR3 nucleotides: TGTGCCAGCAGCCCTGGTTGGGGGCGCGGAACTGAAGCTTTCTTT.

This rearrangement joins TRBV11-1 to TRBJ1-2; 7 nucleotides match TRBD1. V dropped 5 bases and J dropped 4; count of bases not matched to a gene: 10. Germline loops: CDR1 SGHAT, CDR2 FQDESV (reference sequence). The CDR3 is made up of 15 amino acids. CDR3 in DNA: TGTGCCAGCAGCGCGAGGACAGGTAACTCCTATGGCTACACCTTC. This translates into CASSARTGNSYGYTF.

This clone was detected a few times. V is TRBV7-2 and J is TRBJ2-7, with 9 positions matching TRBD2. Germline V gene data show CDR1 as SGHTA and CDR2 as FQGNSA. The ends lost 4 bases at V and 0 bases at J; junction bases unmatched: 4. This CDR3 contains 15 residues. The chain's CDR3 is CASSSGTSYSYEQYF. The CDR3 coding sequence is TGTGCCAGCAGCTCCGGGACTAGCTACTCCTACGAGCAGTACTTC. Supplemented by reference TRBV7-2 and TRBJ2-7, the full variable domain reads GAGVSQSPSNKVTEKGKDVELRCDPISGHTALYWYRQSLGQGLEFLIYFQGNSAPDKSGLPSDRFSAERTGGSVSTLTIQRTQQEDSAVYLCASSSGTSYSYEQYFGPGTRLTVT.

This sequence joins TRBV27 and TRBJ1-1; 9 bases map to TRBD1. V shed 4 bases and J 1 base; nucleotides not matched to a gene: 7. Germline-derived CDR1 and CDR2 are MNHEY and SMNVEV (reference sequence). CDR3 length equals 16 residues. This CDR3 reads CASSSMLDRGNTEAFF. For the CDR3, the DNA is TGTGCCAGCAGTTCAATGCTGGACAGGGGGAACACTGAAGCTTTCTTT.

The rearrangement joins TRBV7-2 to TRBJ2-1, with D possibly TRBD1 on 5 matching bases. The CDR3 is 15 amino acids. The ends were cut back, 5 bases at V and 4 bases at J, with 15 bases in the middle. Germline values: CDR1 SGHTA, CDR2 FQGNSA. CDR3 residues: CASSPARAIYNEQFF. The CDR3, as DNA: TGTGCCAGCAGCCCCGCCAGGGCTATATACAATGAGCAGTTCTTC.

Written as DNA, the CDR3 is TGTGCCAGTTACGGGACAGGGATTCAGCCCCAGCATTTT. The encoded protein is CASYGTGIQPQHF. The rearrangement joins TRBV28 to TRBJ1-5; 9 positions agree with TRBD1. J was trimmed by 6 bases and V by 9 bases; bases with no gene match: 6. CDR3 length equals 13 residues. Germline V gene lookup returns CDR1 MDHEN and CDR2 SYDVKM.

The gene calls are TRBV2 and TRBJ2-1; 13 positions match TRBD2. The CDR3 is 16 amino acids. In germline, CDR1 is SNHLY, CDR2 FYNNEI. V trimming: 5 bases; J trimming: 7 bases; junction bases outside the gene matches: 8. The CDR3 loop reads CASSQVLAGGRNEQFF. CDR3 coding DNA: TGTGCCAGCAGTCAAGTACTAGCGGGGGGGCGGAATGAGCAGTTCTTC.

The CDR3 is CASSLGTGTLANEQFF. The DNA of the CDR3 is TGTGCCAGCAGCTTGGGGACAGGGACCTTAGCCAATGAGCAGTTCTTC. This chain uses TRBV7-8 with TRBJ2-1, with 9 nucleotides matching TRBD1. Trimming at V came to 3 bases and at J to 6 bases, leaving 9 bases not matched to a gene. Germline V lookup: CDR1 SGHVS, CDR2 FQNEAQ. The length of the CDR3 is 16 residues.

J is TRBJ1-1 and V is TRBV27, with 9 positions matching TRBD1. The ends lost 6 bases at V and 6 bases at J; junction bases unmatched: 11. Germline values: CDR1 MNHEY, CDR2 SMNVEV (reference sequence). The CDR3 consists of 15 residues. Written as DNA, the CDR3 is TGTGCCAGCAGAACAGGGGGCCTGGGGTTTCCTGAAGCTTTCTTT. This gives the protein CASRTGGLGFPEAFF.

The genes are TRBV6-5 and TRBJ2-7; weak D call: TRBD2 (5 bases). There are 14 residues in the CDR3. V lost 5 bases to trimming and J lost 0 bases, with 11 bases between them. Germline CDR1 reads MNHEY; CDR2 reads SVGAGI. As DNA, the CDR3 is TGTGCCAGCAGTCCCGGGGTCCTCTCCTACGAGCAGTACTTC. Encoded protein: CASSPGVLSYEQYF.